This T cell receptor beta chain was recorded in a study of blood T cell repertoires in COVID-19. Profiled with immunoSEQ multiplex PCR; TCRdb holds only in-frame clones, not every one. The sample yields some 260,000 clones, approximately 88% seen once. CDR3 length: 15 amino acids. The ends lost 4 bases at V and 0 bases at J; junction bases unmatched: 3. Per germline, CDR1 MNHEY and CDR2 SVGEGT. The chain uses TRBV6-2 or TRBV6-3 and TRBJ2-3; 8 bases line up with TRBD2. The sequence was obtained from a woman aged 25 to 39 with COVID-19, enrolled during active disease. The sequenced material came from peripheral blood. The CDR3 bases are TGTGCCAGCAGTTGGCTAGCGGGTAGCACAGATACGCAGTATTTT. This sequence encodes CASSWLAGSTDTQYF.